One T cell receptor (beta chain) is described in this entry. The V gene's germline CDR1 is MNHEY and CDR2 SVGEGT. The V and J ends lost 2 bases and 13 bases respectively, with 15 bases between them. The CDR3 extends over 13 amino acids. These data come from a study of control samples from healthy donors and cancer patients. Assay: immunoSEQ multiplex PCR; the TCRdb copy retains only in-frame clones and omits some. In the table there are about 160,000 clones, just under 95% of which are singletons. Material for sequencing was blood. The clonotype originates from a woman aged 35 to 49 in good health. The chain uses TRBV6-2 or TRBV6-3 and TRBJ2-4, with D unclear. The CDR3 here is CASSYRQAGGQYF. CDR3 nucleotide sequence: TGTGCCAGCAGTTACAGGCAAGCCGGTGGACAGTACTTC.